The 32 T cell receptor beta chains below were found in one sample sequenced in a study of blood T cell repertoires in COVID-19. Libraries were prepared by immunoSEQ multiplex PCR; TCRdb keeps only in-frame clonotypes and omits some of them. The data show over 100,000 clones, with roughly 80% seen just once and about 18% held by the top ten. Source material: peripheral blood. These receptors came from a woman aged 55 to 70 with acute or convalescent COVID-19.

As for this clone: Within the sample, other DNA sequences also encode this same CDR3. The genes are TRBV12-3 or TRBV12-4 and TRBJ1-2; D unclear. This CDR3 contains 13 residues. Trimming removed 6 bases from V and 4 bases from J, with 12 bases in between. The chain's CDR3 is CASSPGVSYGYTF. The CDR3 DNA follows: TGTGCCAGCAGCCCCGGAGTTTCCTATGGCTACACCTTC.

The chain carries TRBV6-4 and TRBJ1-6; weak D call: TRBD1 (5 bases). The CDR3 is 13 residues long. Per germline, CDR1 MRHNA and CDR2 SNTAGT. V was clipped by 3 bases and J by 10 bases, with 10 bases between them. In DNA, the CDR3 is TGTGCCAGCAGTGAGGCGACAGAGTCACCCCTCCACTTT. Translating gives CASSEATESPLHF.

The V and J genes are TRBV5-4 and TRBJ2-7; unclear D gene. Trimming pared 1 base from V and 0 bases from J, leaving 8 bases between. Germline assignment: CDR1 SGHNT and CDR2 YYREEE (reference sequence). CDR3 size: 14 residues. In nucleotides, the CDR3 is TGTGCCAGCAGCTTGACAGTGAACTCCTACGAGCAGTACTTC. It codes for CASSLTVNSYEQYF.

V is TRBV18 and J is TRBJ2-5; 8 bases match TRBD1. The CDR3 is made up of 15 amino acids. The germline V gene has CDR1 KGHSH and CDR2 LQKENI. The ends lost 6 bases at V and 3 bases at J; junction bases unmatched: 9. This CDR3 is CASSFYRGREETQYF. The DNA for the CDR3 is TGTGCCAGCTCGTTCTACAGGGGGAGAGAAGAGACCCAGTACTTC.

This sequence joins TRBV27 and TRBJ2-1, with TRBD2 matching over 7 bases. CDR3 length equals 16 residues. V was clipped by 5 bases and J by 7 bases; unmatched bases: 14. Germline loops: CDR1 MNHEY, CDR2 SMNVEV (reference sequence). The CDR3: CASSPPLGGRGNEQFF. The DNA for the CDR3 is TGTGCCAGCAGTCCCCCCCTGGGGGGGAGGGGAAATGAGCAGTTCTTC.

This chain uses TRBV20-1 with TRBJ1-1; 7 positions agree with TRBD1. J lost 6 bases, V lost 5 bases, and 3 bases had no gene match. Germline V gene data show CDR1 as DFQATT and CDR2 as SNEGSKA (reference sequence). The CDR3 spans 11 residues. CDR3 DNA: TGCAGTGCTCATCAGGGGGCTGAAGCTTTCTTT. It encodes CSAHQGAEAFF.

This chain's CDR3 is CASSVATGAGAFGNEQFF. The CDR3 DNA reads TGTGCCAGCAGCGTAGCTACGGGAGCGGGAGCGTTCGGCAATGAGCAGTTCTTC. V and J are TRBV9 and TRBJ2-1; 8 nucleotides align to TRBD2. This CDR3 region has 18 residues. Germline loops: CDR1 SGDLS, CDR2 YYNGEE. V lost 0 bases to trimming and J lost 6 bases; unmatched junction nucleotides: 14.

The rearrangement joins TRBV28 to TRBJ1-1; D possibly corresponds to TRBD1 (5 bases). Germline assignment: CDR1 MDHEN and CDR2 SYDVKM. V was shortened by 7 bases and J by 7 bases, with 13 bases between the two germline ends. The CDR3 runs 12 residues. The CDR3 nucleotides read TGTGCCAGCAAAGAACAGGAATTTGAAGCTTTCTTT. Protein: CASKEQEFEAFF.

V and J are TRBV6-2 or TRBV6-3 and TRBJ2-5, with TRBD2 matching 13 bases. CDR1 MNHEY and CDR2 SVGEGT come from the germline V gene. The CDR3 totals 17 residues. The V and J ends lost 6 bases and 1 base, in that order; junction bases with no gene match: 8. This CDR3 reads CASSRVTSGRFQETQYF. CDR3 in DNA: TGTGCCAGCAGCCGAGTGACTAGCGGGAGGTTCCAAGAGACCCAGTACTTC.

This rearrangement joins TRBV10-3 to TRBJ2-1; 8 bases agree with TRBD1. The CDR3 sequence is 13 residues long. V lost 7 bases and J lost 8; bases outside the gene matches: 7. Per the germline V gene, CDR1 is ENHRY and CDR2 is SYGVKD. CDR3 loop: CAINSGGRDEQFF. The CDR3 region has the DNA TGTGCCATCAACTCAGGGGGCCGCGATGAGCAGTTCTTC.

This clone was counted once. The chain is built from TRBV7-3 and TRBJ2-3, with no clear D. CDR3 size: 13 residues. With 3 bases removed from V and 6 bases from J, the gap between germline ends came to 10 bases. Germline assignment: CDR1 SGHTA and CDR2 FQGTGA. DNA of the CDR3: TGTGCCAGCAGCTTTACGAGAGTCGATACGCAGTATTTT. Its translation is CASSFTRVDTQYF.

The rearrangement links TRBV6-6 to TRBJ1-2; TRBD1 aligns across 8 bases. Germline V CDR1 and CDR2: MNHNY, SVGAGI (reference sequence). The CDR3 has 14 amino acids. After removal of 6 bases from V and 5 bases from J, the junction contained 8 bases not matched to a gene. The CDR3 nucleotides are TGTGCCAGCAGCCAGGTGGACAGGGCTTATGGCTACACCTTC. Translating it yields CASSQVDRAYGYTF.

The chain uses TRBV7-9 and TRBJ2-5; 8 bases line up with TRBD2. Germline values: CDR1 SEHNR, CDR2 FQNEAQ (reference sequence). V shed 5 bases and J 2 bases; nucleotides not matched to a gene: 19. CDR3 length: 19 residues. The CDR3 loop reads CASSARRGGGTVAQETQYF. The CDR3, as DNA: TGTGCCAGCAGCGCCCGGAGGGGCGGGGGGACCGTTGCTCAAGAGACCCAGTACTTC.

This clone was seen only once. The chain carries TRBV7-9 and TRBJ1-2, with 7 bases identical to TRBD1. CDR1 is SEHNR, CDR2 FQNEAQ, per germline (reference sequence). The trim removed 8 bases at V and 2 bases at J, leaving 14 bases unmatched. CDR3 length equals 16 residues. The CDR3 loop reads CASETRLGQLNYGYTF. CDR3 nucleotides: TGTGCCAGCGAGACCCGCCTGGGACAGCTAAACTATGGCTACACCTTC.

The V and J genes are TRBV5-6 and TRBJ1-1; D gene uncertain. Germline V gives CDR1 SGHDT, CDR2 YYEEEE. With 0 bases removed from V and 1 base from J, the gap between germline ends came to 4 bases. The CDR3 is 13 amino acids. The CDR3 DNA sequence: TGTGCCAGCAGCTTGGGCGAGAACACTGAAGCTTTCTTT. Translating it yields CASSLGENTEAFF. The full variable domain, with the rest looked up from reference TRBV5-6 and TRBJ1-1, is DAGVTQSPTHLIKTRGQQVTLRCSPKSGHDTVSWYQQALGQGPQFIFQYYEEEERQRGNFPDRFSGHQFPNYSSELNVNALLLGDSALYLCASSLGENTEAFFGQGTRLTVV.

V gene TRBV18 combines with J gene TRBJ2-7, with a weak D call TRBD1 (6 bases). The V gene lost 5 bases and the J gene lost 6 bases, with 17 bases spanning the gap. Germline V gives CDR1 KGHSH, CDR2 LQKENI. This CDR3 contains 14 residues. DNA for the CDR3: TGTGCCAGCTCAGGAACTACAGGGATAACCGAGCAGTACTTC. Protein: CASSGTTGITEQYF. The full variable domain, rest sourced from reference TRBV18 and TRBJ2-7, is NAGVMQNPRHLVRRRGQEARLRCSPMKGHSHVYWYRQLPEEGLKFMVYLQKENIIDESGMPKERFSAEFPKEGPSILRIQQVVRGDSAAYFCASSGTTGITEQYFGPGTRLTVT.

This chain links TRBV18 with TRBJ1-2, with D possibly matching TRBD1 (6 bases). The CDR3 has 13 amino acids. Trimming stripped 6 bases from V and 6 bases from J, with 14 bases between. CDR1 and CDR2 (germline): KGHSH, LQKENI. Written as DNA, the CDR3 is TGTGCCAGCTCCCTACAGGGCCTGGATGGCTACACCTTC. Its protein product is CASSLQGLDGYTF.

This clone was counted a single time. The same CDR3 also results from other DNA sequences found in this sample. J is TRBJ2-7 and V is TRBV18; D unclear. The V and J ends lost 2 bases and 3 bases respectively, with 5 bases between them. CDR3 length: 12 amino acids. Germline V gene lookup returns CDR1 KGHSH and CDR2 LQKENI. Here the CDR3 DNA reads TGTGCCAGCTCACCAGCGGTCTACGAGCAGTACTTC. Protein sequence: CASSPAVYEQYF.

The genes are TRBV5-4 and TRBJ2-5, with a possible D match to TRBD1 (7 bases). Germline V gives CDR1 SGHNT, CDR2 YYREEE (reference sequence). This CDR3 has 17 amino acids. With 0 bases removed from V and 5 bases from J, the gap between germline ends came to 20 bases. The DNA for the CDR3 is TGTGCCAGCAGCTTGGAGGGGGCTCGCGGGGCCAGGGAGACCCAGTACTTC. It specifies CASSLEGARGARETQYF.

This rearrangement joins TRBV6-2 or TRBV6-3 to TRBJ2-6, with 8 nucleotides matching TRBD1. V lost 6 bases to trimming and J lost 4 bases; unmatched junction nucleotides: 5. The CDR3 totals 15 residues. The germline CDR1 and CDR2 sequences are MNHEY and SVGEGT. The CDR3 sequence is CASSETGDGANVLTF. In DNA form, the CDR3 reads TGTGCCAGCAGCGAGACAGGGGACGGGGCCAACGTCCTGACTTTC.

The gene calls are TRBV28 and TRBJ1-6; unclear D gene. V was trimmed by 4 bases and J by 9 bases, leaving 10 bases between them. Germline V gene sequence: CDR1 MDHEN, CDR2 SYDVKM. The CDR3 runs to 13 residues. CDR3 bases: TGTGCCAGCAGTTATCCAGGAAGTTCACCCCTCCACTTT. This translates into CASSYPGSSPLHF.

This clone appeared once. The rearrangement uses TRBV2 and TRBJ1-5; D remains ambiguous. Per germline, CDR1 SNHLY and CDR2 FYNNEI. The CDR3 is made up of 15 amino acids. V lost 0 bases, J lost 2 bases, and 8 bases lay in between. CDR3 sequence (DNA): TGTGCCAGCAGTGAAGCCCATACTGGCAATCAGCCCCAGCATTTT. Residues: CASSEAHTGNQPQHF.

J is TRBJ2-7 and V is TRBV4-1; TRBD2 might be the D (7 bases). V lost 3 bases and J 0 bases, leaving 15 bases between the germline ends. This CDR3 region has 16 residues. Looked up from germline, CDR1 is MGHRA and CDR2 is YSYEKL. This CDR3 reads CASSQRGGASSYEQYF. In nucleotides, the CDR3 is TGCGCCAGCAGCCAGAGGGGGGGGGCAAGCTCCTACGAGCAGTACTTC.

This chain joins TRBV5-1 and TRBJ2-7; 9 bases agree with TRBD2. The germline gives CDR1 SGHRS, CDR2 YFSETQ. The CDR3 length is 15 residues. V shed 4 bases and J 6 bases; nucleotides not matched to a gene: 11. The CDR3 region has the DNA TGCGCCAGCAGCGGGGGTGCGGGAGGGCCAGGCGAGCAGTACTTC. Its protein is CASSGGAGGPGEQYF.

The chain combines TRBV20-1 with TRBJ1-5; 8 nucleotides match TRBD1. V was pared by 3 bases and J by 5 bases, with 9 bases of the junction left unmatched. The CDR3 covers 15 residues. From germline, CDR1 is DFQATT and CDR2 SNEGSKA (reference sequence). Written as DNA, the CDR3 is TGCAGTGCTAGTCTGGGACAGGAGTCGTATCAGCCCCAGCATTTT. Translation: CSASLGQESYQPQHF.

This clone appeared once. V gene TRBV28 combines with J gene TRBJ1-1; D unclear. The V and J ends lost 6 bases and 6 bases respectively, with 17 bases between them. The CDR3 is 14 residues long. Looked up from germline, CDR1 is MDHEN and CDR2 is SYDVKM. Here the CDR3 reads CASSPPRGAAEAFF. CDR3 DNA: TGTGCCAGCAGCCCTCCCCGGGGTGCGGCTGAAGCTTTCTTT.

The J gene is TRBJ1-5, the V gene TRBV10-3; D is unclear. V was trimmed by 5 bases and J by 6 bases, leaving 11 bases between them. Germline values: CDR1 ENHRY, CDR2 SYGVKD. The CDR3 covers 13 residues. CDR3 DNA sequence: TGTGCCATCAGTAAAAGGAGAAGTCAGCCCCAGCATTTT. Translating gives CAISKRRSQPQHF.

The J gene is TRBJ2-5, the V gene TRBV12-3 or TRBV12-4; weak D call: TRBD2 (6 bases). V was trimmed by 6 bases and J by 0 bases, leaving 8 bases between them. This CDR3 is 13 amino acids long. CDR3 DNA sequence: TGTGCCAGCAGCCGGGGGTACCAAGAGACCCAGTACTTC. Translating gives CASSRGYQETQYF.

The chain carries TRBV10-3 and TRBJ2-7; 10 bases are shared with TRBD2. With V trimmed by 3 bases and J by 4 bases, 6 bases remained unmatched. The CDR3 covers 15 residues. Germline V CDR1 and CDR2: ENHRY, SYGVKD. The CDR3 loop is CAISDPSGSNYEQYF. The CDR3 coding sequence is TGTGCCATCAGTGATCCTAGCGGGAGTAATTACGAGCAGTACTTC.

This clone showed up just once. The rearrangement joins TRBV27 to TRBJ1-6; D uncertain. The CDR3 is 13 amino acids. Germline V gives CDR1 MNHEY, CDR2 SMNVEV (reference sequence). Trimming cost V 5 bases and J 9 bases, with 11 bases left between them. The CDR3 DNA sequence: TGTGCCAGCAGTGGGGAGCGTAGTTCACCCCTCCACTTT. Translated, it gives CASSGERSSPLHF.

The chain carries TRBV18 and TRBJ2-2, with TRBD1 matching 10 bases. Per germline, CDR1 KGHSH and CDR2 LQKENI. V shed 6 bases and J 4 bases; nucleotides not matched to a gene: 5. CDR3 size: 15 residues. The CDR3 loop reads CASSRGQGSTGELFF. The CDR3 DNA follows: TGTGCCAGCTCCCGGGGACAGGGGAGCACCGGGGAGCTGTTTTTT.

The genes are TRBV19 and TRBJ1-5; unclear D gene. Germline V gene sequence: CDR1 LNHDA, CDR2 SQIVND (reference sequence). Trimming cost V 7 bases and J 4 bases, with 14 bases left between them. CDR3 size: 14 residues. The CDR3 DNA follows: TGTGCCAGTATCGATCTGGCGGGGAATCAGCCCCAGCATTTT. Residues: CASIDLAGNQPQHF.